These 31 T cell receptor beta chains came from one sample sequenced in a study of shared clonotypes between healthy human individuals. Method: immunoSEQ multiplex PCR; TCRdb's copy keeps in-frame clones and lacks some. The repertoire holds about 1 million clones, approximately 70% seen once, with about 1.5% in the top ten. The sequenced sample was memory CD4+ T cells sorted from blood. Regarding subset: CD45RA-negative fraction. The source of these receptors is a man younger than 35 in good health.

The V call is TRBV9, the J call TRBJ2-6; D remains ambiguous. V lost 0 bases, J lost 0 bases, and 13 bases lay in between. The CDR3 consists of 18 residues. Looked up from germline, CDR1 is SGDLS and CDR2 is YYNGEE. The CDR3 loop reads CASSVAIRVSSGANVLTF. The CDR3 region has the DNA TGTGCCAGCAGCGTAGCTATACGGGTTAGCTCTGGGGCCAACGTCCTGACTTTC.

V is TRBV6-6 and J is TRBJ1-3; 10 bases match TRBD1. This CDR3 comprises 15 residues. The trim removed 5 bases at V and 4 bases at J, leaving 5 bases unmatched. Germline values: CDR1 MNHNY, CDR2 SVGAGI (reference sequence). Here the CDR3 DNA reads TGTGCCAGCAGTCGACAGGGGGCGCGAGGAAACACCATATATTTT. It yields the protein CASSRQGARGNTIYF.

This clone was observed many times. The chain joins TRBV7-9 to TRBJ2-7; maybe TRBD1 (6 bases). The CDR3 is 15 residues long. CDR1 and CDR2 (germline): SEHNR, FQNEAQ (reference sequence). The V end lost 7 bases, the J end lost 2 bases, and 18 bases lay between the germline ends. The CDR3 DNA reads as TGTGCCAGCACCGAACAGGGTGCCCCTACCTACGAGCAGTACTTC. This translates into CASTEQGAPTYEQYF. Together with reference TRBV7-9 and TRBJ2-7, the CDR3 gives the full variable domain: DTGVSQNPRHKITKRGQNVTFRCDPISEHNRLYWYRQTLGQGPEFLTYFQNEAQLEKSRLLSDRFSAERPKGSFSTLEIQRTEQGDSAMYLCASTEQGAPTYEQYFGPGTRLTVT.

The V and J genes are TRBV10-1 and TRBJ2-7; possible D gene TRBD2, 6 bases. This CDR3 has 12 amino acids. The V and J ends lost 8 bases and 7 bases respectively, with 15 bases between them. Germline V CDR1 and CDR2: WNHNN, SYGVQD (reference sequence). The CDR3 DNA sequence: TGCGCCAGCGGAAGCACGGGGAGGGAGCAGTACTTC. This sequence encodes CASGSTGREQYF.

The V and J genes are TRBV11-2 and TRBJ2-7, with TRBD1 as a possible D gene (6 bases). V lost 4 bases and J 4 bases, leaving 20 bases between the germline ends. The CDR3 covers 16 residues. Germline assignment: CDR1 SGHAT and CDR2 FQNNGV. CDR3 nucleotide sequence: TGTGCCAGCAGCTCTGCCGGGACACTTGGGTCGTACGAGCAGTACTTC. Its protein product is CASSSAGTLGSYEQYF. Looking up the rest from reference TRBV11-2 and TRBJ2-7 gives the full variable domain: EAGVAQSPRYKIIEKRQSVAFWCNPISGHATLYWYQQILGQGPKLLIQFQNNGVVDDSQLPKDRFSAERLKGVDSTLKIQPAKLEDSAVYLCASSSAGTLGSYEQYFGPGTRLTVT.

The chain joins TRBV30 to TRBJ2-5; TRBD1 is a possible D gene (5 bases). CDR1 GTSNPN and CDR2 SVGIG come from the germline V gene (reference sequence). CDR3 size: 12 residues. The V and J ends lost 0 bases and 11 bases respectively, with 13 bases between them. This CDR3 reads CAWSVGQGKQYF. In nucleotides, the CDR3 is TGTGCCTGGAGTGTAGGGCAGGGAAAGCAGTACTTC. Looking up the rest from reference TRBV30 and TRBJ2-5 gives the full variable domain: SQTIHQWPATLVQPVGSPLSLECTVEGTSNPNLYWYRQAAGRGLQLLFYSVGIGQISSEVPQNLSASRPQDRQFILSSKKLLLSDSGFYLCAWSVGQGKQYFGPGTRLLVL.

DNA of the CDR3: TGTGCCAGCAGTCGCAGACAGGGGCACTACGAGCAGTACTTC. This sequence encodes CASSRRQGHYEQYF. The chain combines TRBV6-5 with TRBJ2-7; 8 nucleotides match TRBD1. V was clipped by 5 bases and J by 3 bases; unmatched bases: 6. Germline-derived CDR1 and CDR2 are MNHEY and SVGAGI. The CDR3 covers 14 residues.

The J gene is TRBJ2-7, the V gene TRBV29-1, with 8 bases that match TRBD1. CDR3 size: 16 residues. The germline V gene encodes CDR1 SQVTM and CDR2 ANQGSEA. V dropped 6 bases and J dropped 3; count of bases not matched to a gene: 16. CDR3 DNA sequence: TGCAGCGTCACCTTACACCTCGGGACAGGATTCTACGAGCAGTACTTC. It translates to CSVTLHLGTGFYEQYF.

The V and J genes are TRBV28 and TRBJ1-1, with D unresolved. Germline V gene lookup returns CDR1 MDHEN and CDR2 SYDVKM. Trimming left V 6 bases short and J 2 bases short, with 19 bases between. This CDR3 region has 16 residues. CDR3 coding DNA: TGTGCCAGCAGGGCCCCGGTGAATCTGGGCAACACTGAAGCTTTCTTT. This sequence encodes CASRAPVNLGNTEAFF.

This clone was seen a handful of times. The chain is built from TRBV29-1 and TRBJ1-1; tentatively, D is TRBD1 (6 bases). This CDR3 is 15 amino acids long. Trimming stripped 5 bases from V and 0 bases from J, with 16 bases between. CDR1 and CDR2 from the germline V gene are SQVTM and ANQGSEA. CDR3 sequence reads: CSVLQGQMVNTEAFF. CDR3 bases: TGCAGCGTTCTCCAGGGGCAAATGGTGAACACTGAAGCTTTCTTT.

The chain couples TRBV30 to TRBJ2-7; 8 positions match TRBD1. The CDR3 has 13 amino acids. Germline-derived CDR1 and CDR2 are GTSNPN and SVGIG (reference sequence). V lost 3 bases to trimming and J lost 7 bases; unmatched junction nucleotides: 8. This chain's CDR3 is CAWSRQGSGEQYF. CDR3 DNA sequence: TGTGCCTGGAGCCGACAGGGGTCGGGGGAGCAGTACTTC.

The chain is built from TRBV6-5 and TRBJ1-2; no reliable D call. V dropped 1 base and J dropped 4 bases, with 10 bases sitting between them. Germline CDR1 MNHEY, CDR2 SVGAGI. CDR3 length equals 14 residues. DNA of the CDR3: TGTGCCAGCAGTTACTTAAAGGGAACCTATGGCTACACCTTC. Protein sequence: CASSYLKGTYGYTF.

The chain links TRBV15 to TRBJ1-1; tentatively, D is TRBD1 (5 bases). The CDR3 sequence is 15 residues long. CDR1 is LNHNV, CDR2 YYDKDF, per germline (reference sequence). The V end lost 0 bases, the J end lost 5 bases, and 13 bases lay between the germline ends. CDR3 in DNA: TGTGCCACCAGCAGAGAGGACCGGGGACCTACTGAAGCTTTCTTT. This encodes CATSREDRGPTEAFF.

This clone was found a few times. The rearrangement links TRBV6-1 to TRBJ1-4; no clear D gene. The CDR3 length is 14 residues. Looked up from germline, CDR1 is MNHNS and CDR2 is SASEGT. The germline V and J ends were trimmed by 3 bases and 3 bases, with 8 bases remaining between them. CDR3 protein: CASSENRANEKLFF. For the CDR3, the DNA is TGTGCCAGCAGTGAGAACAGAGCTAATGAAAAACTGTTTTTT.

V and J are TRBV2 and TRBJ2-7, with a tentative D call TRBD2 (5 bases). Trimming left V 8 bases short and J 11 bases short, with 16 bases between. The CDR3 sequence is 11 residues long. From germline, CDR1 is SNHLY and CDR2 FYNNEI. The CDR3 is CASSRERSEYF. CDR3 DNA: TGTGCCAGCTCAAGGGAGCGGAGCGAGTACTTC.

The genes are TRBV7-9 and TRBJ2-3; D is perhaps TRBD2 (5 bases). The CDR3 has 15 residues. CDR1 is SEHNR and CDR2 is FQNEAQ in the germline V gene (reference sequence). V shed 3 bases and J shed 1 base, with 11 bases lying between them. The CDR3 reads CASSFLAAGTDTQYF. CDR3 sequence (DNA): TGTGCCAGCAGCTTCCTTGCAGCGGGCACAGATACGCAGTATTTT.

This clone was observed a few times. Here the CDR3 DNA reads TGTGCCAGCTCCGAACTAACAGCGACGGCAGATACGCAGTATTTT. Its protein is CASSELTATADTQYF. V and J are TRBV18 and TRBJ2-3; D not resolved. Germline-derived CDR1 and CDR2 are KGHSH and LQKENI. The CDR3 sequence is 15 residues long. V lost 6 bases and J 4 bases, leaving 17 bases between the germline ends.

V gene TRBV6-5 combines with J gene TRBJ2-5, with 8 bases aligning to TRBD1. In germline, CDR1 is MNHEY, CDR2 SVGAGI. The CDR3 is 12 residues long. Trimming took 6 bases from V and 7 from J; bases not matched to a gene: 4. In nucleotides, the CDR3 is TGTGCCAGCAGAGGACAGGGAGGGACCCAGTACTTC. Translating gives CASRGQGGTQYF.

The V call is TRBV5-6, the J call TRBJ1-2; D is unresolved. The CDR3 sequence is 13 residues long. Trimming pared 7 bases from V and 2 bases from J, leaving 12 bases between. The germline gives CDR1 SGHDT, CDR2 YYEEEE. CDR3 sequence reads: CASAGGRNYGYTF. The DNA for the CDR3 is TGTGCCAGCGCGGGCGGCAGGAACTATGGCTACACCTTC.

Concerning this clone itself: Different DNA sequences within this sample yield the same CDR3. The chain recombines TRBV29-1 with TRBJ1-4; unclear D gene. Germline V gene sequence: CDR1 SQVTM, CDR2 ANQGSEA. CDR3 length: 10 amino acids. V was trimmed by 4 bases and J by 6 bases, leaving 3 bases between them. The CDR3, as DNA: TGCAGCGTTGGGGATGAAAAACTGTTTTTT. Translating it yields CSVGDEKLFF.

The chain couples TRBV7-6 to TRBJ2-7, with D perhaps TRBD2 (6 bases). There are 16 residues in the CDR3. Per the germline V gene, CDR1 is SGHVS and CDR2 is FNYEAQ. Trimming pared 2 bases from V and 8 bases from J, leaving 22 bases between. The CDR3 DNA is TGTGCCAGCAGCTTATTGGCCGGGGGAGGCGGGGCGAAGCAGTACTTC. It codes for CASSLLAGGGGAKQYF.

The V call is TRBV15, the J call TRBJ1-3, with D unclear. Germline loops: CDR1 LNHNV, CDR2 YYDKDF (reference sequence). The CDR3 is 16 residues long. V lost 4 bases and J lost 4, with 17 bases in between. In nucleotides, the CDR3 is TGTGCCACCAGCATTATAAGGCAGTCTGTAGGAAACACCATATATTTT. Translating it yields CATSIIRQSVGNTIYF.

The genes are TRBV5-1 and TRBJ2-7; TRBD1 agrees at 10 bases. Germline assignment: CDR1 SGHRS and CDR2 YFSETQ. With 4 bases clipped from V and 6 bases from J, the junction kept 7 bases outside the gene matches. The CDR3 length is 14 residues. CDR3 bases: TGCGCCAGCAGCACAGGACAGGGGGATACCGAGCAGTACTTC. The encoded protein is CASSTGQGDTEQYF.

This clone was detected once. This chain connects TRBV27 to TRBJ2-7; D call uncertain. The V gene lost 3 bases and the J gene lost 2 bases, with 8 bases spanning the gap. CDR3 length equals 13 residues. Germline V CDR1 and CDR2: MNHEY, SMNVEV (reference sequence). CDR3 DNA: TGTGCCAGCAGTTTCGGACCCCCCTACGAGCAGTACTTC. Amino acids: CASSFGPPYEQYF.

DNA for the CDR3: TGTGCCAGCTCACTTGCGGCCCACTACGAGCAGTACTTC. This encodes CASSLAAHYEQYF. V and J are TRBV18 and TRBJ2-7; D is uncertain. The CDR3 consists of 13 residues. Germline CDR1 is KGHSH and CDR2 is LQKENI. V was shortened by 4 bases and J by 3 bases, with 10 bases between the two germline ends.

The V gene is TRBV4-1, the J gene TRBJ2-5, with 9 bases identical to TRBD1. CDR3 length: 16 residues. Germline V gene data show CDR1 as MGHRA and CDR2 as YSYEKL. J gave up 5 bases and V 2 bases, and 9 bases lay outside the gene matches. The chain's CDR3 is CASSQSTVGQGETQYF. CDR3 DNA: TGCGCCAGCAGCCAATCCACCGTAGGACAGGGGGAGACCCAGTACTTC.

J is TRBJ2-5 and V is TRBV6-1, with D uncertain. The CDR3 runs to 12 residues. The V end lost 6 bases, the J end lost 5 bases, and 10 bases lay between the germline ends. Germline CDR1 reads MNHNS; CDR2 reads SASEGT. This CDR3 is CASSPLVETQYF. The CDR3 DNA follows: TGTGCCAGCAGCCCCTTAGTGGAGACCCAGTACTTC.

The rearrangement links TRBV10-1 to TRBJ2-7, with D perhaps being TRBD1 or TRBD2 (5 bases each). V was cut by 2 bases and J by 0 bases, with 11 bases left in between. Germline lookup yields CDR1 WNHNN and CDR2 SYGVQD (reference sequence). CDR3 length: 15 residues. DNA of the CDR3: TGCGCCAGCAGTGAGCGGGGCCCGAACTCCTACGAGCAGTACTTC. Translating it yields CASSERGPNSYEQYF.

Of note for this clone: This CDR3 is also generated by other DNA sequences in the sample. The V call is TRBV5-1, the J call TRBJ1-3; no clear D. The germline gives CDR1 SGHRS, CDR2 YFSETQ. The CDR3 spans 15 residues. The V and J ends lost 0 bases and 0 bases respectively, with 7 bases between them. The DNA for the CDR3 is TGCGCCAGCAGCTTGGGAGATTTCTCTGGAAACACCATATATTTT. It encodes CASSLGDFSGNTIYF.

This rearrangement joins TRBV5-6 to TRBJ2-5, with D unclear. V was pared by 0 bases and J by 3 bases, with 9 bases between. The CDR3 covers 14 residues. The germline CDR1 and CDR2 sequences are SGHDT and YYEEEE. The CDR3 protein is CASSLEGPKETQYF. The CDR3, as DNA: TGTGCCAGCAGCTTGGAAGGCCCAAAAGAGACCCAGTACTTC. The entire variable domain, with the rest obtained from reference TRBV5-6 and TRBJ2-5, is as follows: DAGVTQSPTHLIKTRGQQVTLRCSPKSGHDTVSWYQQALGQGPQFIFQYYEEEERQRGNFPDRFSGHQFPNYSSELNVNALLLGDSALYLCASSLEGPKETQYFGPGTRLLVL.

The chain recombines TRBV14 with TRBJ1-6; TRBD1 is a possible D gene (5 bases). The CDR3 sequence is 15 residues long. Trimming pared 4 bases from V and 7 bases from J, leaving 14 bases between. Germline assignment: CDR1 SGHDN and CDR2 FVKESK. CDR3 nucleotide sequence: TGTGCCAGCAGCCCTTCGGGGACGAGGAATTCACCCCTCCACTTT. Protein: CASSPSGTRNSPLHF.